These 14 T cell receptor beta chains came from one sample sequenced in a study of T cell responses to AZD1222 COVID-19 vaccine. This table comes from immunoSEQ multiplex PCR, and its TCRdb copy is limited to in-frame clones, with some not included. The table has under 120,000 clones, 80% to 95% seen once. Sequenced material: peripheral blood, taken on day 0 of AZD1222 vaccination. The receptors come from an adult in good health.

This sequence joins TRBV11-2 and TRBJ2-7; perhaps D is TRBD1 or TRBD2 (5 bases each). V lost 5 bases, J lost 1 base, and 12 bases lay in between. The CDR3 totals 14 residues. CDR1 and CDR2 (germline): SGHAT, FQNNGV. CDR3 region: CASSPGPFSYEQYF. Here the CDR3 DNA reads TGTGCCAGCAGCCCGGGACCGTTTTCCTACGAGCAGTACTTC.

The genes are TRBV18 and TRBJ2-3; D tentatively fits TRBD1 or TRBD2 (5 bases each). Trimming removed 3 bases from V and 0 bases from J, with 10 bases in between. This CDR3 has 15 amino acids. Per the germline V gene, CDR1 is KGHSH and CDR2 is LQKENI. The CDR3 reads CASSPGTASTDTQYF. The CDR3 DNA sequence: TGTGCCAGCTCACCCGGGACGGCTAGCACAGATACGCAGTATTTT.

J is TRBJ1-2 and V is TRBV19, with 10 bases fitting TRBD1. The CDR3 loop spans 15 amino acids. V was pared by 1 base and J by 2 bases, with 1 base of the junction left unmatched. Germline V gene lookup returns CDR1 LNHDA and CDR2 SQIVND (reference sequence). The CDR3 DNA reads TGTGCCAGTAGTATAGTGACAGGGGGCAACTATGGCTACACCTTC. It is translated as CASSIVTGGNYGYTF.

The V and J genes are TRBV7-9 and TRBJ2-7; D tentatively reads TRBD1 or TRBD2 (5 bases each). Germline V gene lookup returns CDR1 SEHNR and CDR2 FQNEAQ (reference sequence). V was pared by 5 bases and J by 5 bases, with 13 bases between. This CDR3 has 13 amino acids. This CDR3 is CASSRDHQDEQYF. CDR3 coding DNA: TGTGCCAGCAGCCGGGACCACCAGGACGAGCAGTACTTC.

The chain has TRBV6-5 and TRBJ2-2; D unclear. The germline gives CDR1 MNHEY, CDR2 SVGAGI. The CDR3 is 12 residues long. V lost 4 bases to trimming and J lost 8 bases, with 8 bases between them. CDR3 nucleotide sequence: TGTGCCAGCAGTTCTTCCGGAGGGGAGCTGTTTTTT. Translated: CASSSSGGELFF.

This clone was observed once. The gene calls are TRBV29-1 and TRBJ2-7, with D maybe TRBD1 (6 bases). Trimming stripped 1 base from V and 3 bases from J, with 13 bases between. The CDR3 is made up of 14 amino acids. Germline V CDR1 and CDR2: SQVTM, ANQGSEA. The CDR3 nucleotides read TGCAGCGTTGAAGCACAGGGTGGGGGCTACGAGCAGTACTTC. Amino acids: CSVEAQGGGYEQYF.

The chain links TRBV7-2 to TRBJ1-2; perhaps TRBD1 as D (6 bases). This CDR3 has 13 residues. Germline V gene sequence: CDR1 SGHTA, CDR2 FQGNSA. V was pared by 4 bases and J by 4 bases, with 10 bases between. The chain's CDR3 is CASSSDSFYGYTF. The CDR3 coding sequence is TGTGCCAGCAGCTCGGACAGTTTCTATGGCTACACCTTC.

The chain links TRBV6-5 to TRBJ2-1; tentative D call: TRBD1 (6 bases). Trimming stripped 4 bases from V and 6 bases from J, with 16 bases between. The CDR3 is 15 amino acids. Germline V gene lookup returns CDR1 MNHEY and CDR2 SVGAGI. As DNA, the CDR3 is TGTGCCAGCAGTTCCCTAACGACAGGATCCAATGAGCAGTTCTTC. Its translation is CASSSLTTGSNEQFF.

The V call is TRBV5-6, the J call TRBJ1-5; no definite D call. Germline loops: CDR1 SGHDT, CDR2 YYEEEE. Trimming removed 4 bases from V and 1 base from J, with 9 bases in between. This CDR3 has 14 residues. The CDR3 loop reads CASSIGRSNQPQHF. CDR3 in DNA: TGTGCCAGCAGCATCGGACGGAGCAATCAGCCCCAGCATTTT.

The V gene is TRBV18, the J gene TRBJ2-3, with a possible D match to TRBD2 (6 bases). This CDR3 has 14 residues. Germline V gives CDR1 KGHSH, CDR2 LQKENI. With 6 bases removed from V and 2 bases from J, the gap between germline ends came to 12 bases. The chain's CDR3 is CASSMTSTTDTQYF. CDR3 nucleotide sequence: TGTGCCAGCTCCATGACTAGTACCACAGATACGCAGTATTTT.

The CDR3 region is CASSLGGQETQYF. CDR3 sequence (DNA): TGTGCCAGCAGCTTAGGGGGGCAGGAGACCCAGTACTTC. The rearrangement uses TRBV7-2 and TRBJ2-5; TRBD1 is a possible D gene (6 bases). Germline CDR1 and CDR2: SGHTA and FQGNSA. V was pared by 1 base and J by 5 bases, with 8 bases between. The CDR3 covers 13 residues.

This rearrangement joins TRBV6-2 or TRBV6-3 to TRBJ1-5; TRBD1 might be the D (5 bases). The length of the CDR3 is 16 residues. The V gene's germline CDR1 is MNHEY and CDR2 SVGEGT. The V and J ends lost 4 bases and 2 bases respectively, with 15 bases between them. CDR3 in amino acids: CASSSPQAWGNQPQHF. CDR3 DNA sequence: TGTGCCAGCAGTTCCCCACAGGCCTGGGGCAATCAGCCCCAGCATTTT.

The V call is TRBV6-2 or TRBV6-3, the J call TRBJ1-6; 8 positions agree with TRBD1. The V segment lost 8 bases and the J segment 5 bases; nucleotides outside the gene matches: 5. Germline CDR1 is MNHEY and CDR2 is SVGEGT. The length of the CDR3 is 14 residues. DNA of the CDR3: TGTGCCAGCGGCCGGGGACAGGATAATTCACCCCTCCACTTT. Protein sequence: CASGRGQDNSPLHF.

The V gene is TRBV24-1, the J gene TRBJ1-2, with a weak D call TRBD1 (5 bases). Between the trimmed V and J ends, which lost 4 bases and 4 bases, there was a span of 21 bases. Germline CDR1 and CDR2: KGHDR and SFDVKD. The CDR3 totals 17 residues. CDR3 sequence: CATSDIPGRGDGYGYTF. CDR3 nucleotides: TGTGCCACCAGTGACATTCCGGGACGGGGAGACGGCTATGGCTACACCTTC.